Judged by abundance, the clone carrying this T cell receptor (beta chain) is medium-sized (0.01 to 0.1%). This specimen comes from a study of OX40 agonist ivuxolimab in advanced cancers. Method: immunoSEQ multiplex PCR; TCRdb's copy keeps in-frame clones and lacks some. The profile shows roughly 23,000 clones, roughly 79% of them singletons. The source of this sequence is an adult with an advanced solid tumor such as melanoma, head and neck, liver or kidney cancer. Specimen: CD4+ or CD8+ T cells sorted from blood, collected in a trial of the OX40 agonist ivuxolimab.

The CDR3 region has the DNA TGTGCCAGCAGTGAACGGCCCGAAAGACAAGAGACCCAGTACTTC. Translated: CASSERPERQETQYF. The chain is built from TRBV25-1 and TRBJ2-5; unclear D gene. The CDR3 has 15 residues. V lost 2 bases and J 2 bases, leaving 12 bases between the germline ends. CDR1 is MGHDK, CDR2 SYGVNS, per germline.